This T cell receptor beta chain was profiled in a study of T cell repertoires in cytomegalovirus infection. The CDR3 is 17 residues long. Trimming at V came to 4 bases and at J to 4 bases, leaving 11 bases not matched to a gene. Per the germline V gene, CDR1 is SGHNT and CDR2 is YYREEE (reference sequence). TCRdb recomputed calls from the reads with MiXCR, one row per CDR3 protein. The sample yields approximately 500,000 distinct CDR3 sequences, 11% seen once. Sequencing input: PBMCs. The sequence was collected from a human donor in good health (CMV status not recorded). Some clones in this sample may be carry-over from other donors' samples. The rearrangement joins TRBV5-4 to TRBJ1-1; TRBD1 matches at 12 bases. CDR3 protein: CASSVYRDRGLGTEAFF. CDR3 coding DNA: TGTGCCAGCAGCGTGTATCGGGACAGGGGGCTCGGCACTGAAGCTTTCTTT.